This TCR beta chain was identified during a study of human T cells and chemical hapten exposure. TCRdb redid the calling of the RACE reads with MiXCR, one entry per CDR3 protein. The sample carries some 400,000 distinct CDR3 sequences, 4% to 5.5% recorded once. This clonotype was seen many times. CDR3 length: 17 amino acids. V was shortened by 4 bases and J by 0 bases, with 16 bases between the two germline ends. The V gene's germline CDR1 is SQVTM and CDR2 ANQGSEA. Time point denoted: patch test 1, 2 weeks after DPC sensitization. Indicated treatment: therapeutic diphenylcyclopropenone sensitization with weekly scalp DPC. Sample donors consisted of patients with alopecia, aged 18 to 70 years, who were suitable for DPC.

This receptor was obtained from a woman between 50 and 59 years old with alopecia areata. Some clones in this sample may be carry-over from other donors' samples. The chain has TRBV29-1 and TRBJ1-6; D might be TRBD1 (6 bases). Sample: whole blood, taken in connection with sensitization to the hapten diphenylcyclopropenone (DPC). The DNA of the CDR3 is TGCAGCGTTGTAATCGGAGACAGGAGCTCCTATAATTCACCCCTCCACTTT. Its translation is CSVVIGDRSSYNSPLHF. Full variable domain (remainder filled in from reference TRBV29-1 and TRBJ1-6): SAVISQKPSRDICQRGTSLTIQCQVDSQVTMMFWYRQQPGQSLTLIATANQGSEATYESGFVIDKFPISRPNLTFSTLTVSNMSPEDSSIYLCSVVIGDRSSYNSPLHFGNGTRLTVT.